These T cell receptor beta chains were read from a single sample in a study of blood T cell repertoires in COVID-19. Some clones are missing from TCRdb's copy, which holds only in-frame ones; the method was immunoSEQ multiplex PCR. The sample lists around 38,000 clones; 87% were seen once. Specimen: peripheral blood. These receptors were taken from a man aged 60-69 years with COVID-19, enrolled during active disease. The CDR3 runs from the conserved cysteine through the conserved F or W. The D gene is left open where the match is weak. The size field is filled for only some rows; it gives once, few, many or a size class.

V,D,J,size,DNA,CDR3
TRBV9,TRBD1,TRBJ2-1,-,TGTGCCAGCAGCGTAGGATCCAGGGGGCACAATGAGCAGTTCTTC,CASSVGSRGHNEQFF
TRBV27,TRBD1,TRBJ2-7,once,TGTGCCAGCAGTTCACAGGGGGACGAGCAGTACTTC,CASSSQGDEQYF
TRBV10-2,TRBD2,TRBJ2-1,-,TGCGCCAGCTACTCTAGCGGGAGCAATGATGAGCAGTTCTTC,CASYSSGSNDEQFF
TRBV6-6,-,TRBJ1-3,-,TGTGCCAGCGGGGGGTCTAGAAACACCATATATTTT,CASGGSRNTIYF
TRBV7-2,TRBD2,TRBJ2-1,few,TGTGCCAGCAGCTCGGGACTAGCGACAAATGAGCAGTTCTTC,CASSSGLATNEQFF
TRBV6-1,-,TRBJ2-2,-,TGTGCCAGCAGTGATCCTAAGAACACCGGGGAGCTGTTTTTT,CASSDPKNTGELFF
TRBV19,-,TRBJ1-5,-,TGTGCCAGTAGTATAGACCGGACGGGAGAGCTCCAGCATTTT,CASSIDRTGELQHF
TRBV2,-,TRBJ1-2,-,TGTGCCAGCAGTGAGGGACTGCCCAACTATGGCTACACCTTC,CASSEGLPNYGYTF
TRBV28,TRBD1,TRBJ1-1,-,TGTGCCAGCAGTTTCCGGACAGGACAGAACATGAACACTGAAGCTTTCTTT,CASSFRTGQNMNTEAFF
TRBV6-5,TRBD2,TRBJ2-7,-,TGTGCCAGCAATATACAGGTAGCGGGAGCTCGGGAGCAGTACTTC,CASNIQVAGAREQYF
TRBV29-1,-,TRBJ2-7,-,TGCAGCGTGGTTAGTAACACTACACCCTACGAGCAGTACTTC,CSVVSNTTPYEQYF
TRBV7-2,TRBD2,TRBJ2-3,few,TGTGCCAGCAGCTATAGGGAGGGGGATACGCAGTATTTT,CASSYREGDTQYF
TRBV4-3,TRBD2,TRBJ2-1,-,TGCGCCAGCAGCCACCTTCCGGGACTAGCGGGGACCCGGGGTCTGGAGCAGTTCTTC,CASSHLPGLAGTRGLEQFF
TRBV30,TRBD1,TRBJ2-1,-,TGTGCCTGGAGTCAGGGGACAGGGGGAAAAAATGAGCAGTTCTTC,CAWSQGTGGKNEQFF
TRBV24-1,-,TRBJ1-5,-,TGTGCCACCAGTGCGGGGTTGGGGAGCAATCAGCCCCAGCATTTT,CATSAGLGSNQPQHF
TRBV2,-,TRBJ1-4,medium-sized,TGTGCCAGCAGTGACGCGGGAGGAACGGTGTTTTTT,CASSDAGGTVFF
TRBV15,-,TRBJ1-5,-,TGTGCCACCAGCAGAGATGGGGGCGTCAATCAGCCCCAGCATTTT,CATSRDGGVNQPQHF
TRBV10-3,TRBD1,TRBJ1-4,once,TGTGCCATTGGACAGGGGGGTGAAAAACTGTTTTTT,CAIGQGGEKLFF
TRBV6-2/TRBV6-3,TRBD1,TRBJ1-1,-,TGTGCCAGCAGTTTCGGCCACAGGGGGGGGAACACTGAAGCTTTCTTT,CASSFGHRGGNTEAFF
TRBV6-5,-,TRBJ1-5,-,TGTGCCAGCCACGGGGGTGCAAATCAGCCCCAGCATTTT,CASHGGANQPQHF